This TCR beta chain was profiled in a study of cytomegalovirus exposure and HLA in healthy donors. Whole-study findings and limits: Other equally common chains were less clonally expanded than HLA-associated TCR beta chains, a later analysis showed. Earlier results showed most TCR beta V segments being productive about 87% or about 30% of the time.

PCR used 60 Vbeta primers and 13 Jbeta primers. The protocol was immunoSEQ multiplex PCR, while the TCRdb copy is restricted to in-frame clones and leaves out a portion. The sample shows 100,000 to 150,000 clones, roughly 80% of them seen only once. CDR1 is PRHDT, CDR2 FYEKMQ, per germline (reference sequence). This CDR3 region has 18 residues. The ends lost 6 bases at V and 0 bases at J; junction bases unmatched: 13. A note on this clone: The target antigen is unknown.

The sequence was obtained from a young man in good health and CMV-seropositive. Input material: PBMCs. The chain is built from TRBV13 and TRBJ1-4; 7 bases are shared with TRBD1. The CDR3 spells CASRKISGTAATNEKLFF. As DNA, the CDR3 is TGTGCCAGCAGAAAAATCTCCGGGACAGCTGCAACTAATGAAAAACTGTTTTTT. The entire variable domain, with the rest obtained from reference TRBV13 and TRBJ1-4, is as follows: AAGVIQSPRHLIKEKRETATLKCYPIPRHDTVYWYQQGPGQDPQFLISFYEKMQSDKGSIPDRFSAQQFSDYHSELNMSSLELGDSALYFCASRKISGTAATNEKLFFGSGTQLSVL.